These 3 T cell receptor beta chains share one sample of origin, sequenced in a study of blood T cell repertoires in COVID-19. The assay was immunoSEQ multiplex PCR, and TCRdb's table has in-frame clones only and misses some. The sample yields 75,000 or so clones, around 88% seen once. The sample was peripheral blood. These receptors all come from an elderly woman with active or convalescent COVID-19.

This chain connects TRBV6-6 to TRBJ1-2; D gene unclear. Trimming pared 10 bases from V and 1 base from J, leaving 10 bases between. Germline lookup yields CDR1 MNHNY and CDR2 SVGAGI (reference sequence). The CDR3 totals 12 residues. The CDR3 DNA reads TGTGCCACTTGCCGGAGTAACTATGGCTACACCTTC. This sequence encodes CATCRSNYGYTF.

The J gene is TRBJ2-3, the V gene TRBV6-4; D gene unclear. V was pared by 8 bases and J by 0 bases, with 24 bases between. Germline CDR1 and CDR2: MRHNA and SNTAGT. The CDR3 is made up of 18 amino acids. The CDR3, as DNA: TGTGCCAGCGGCCGACCCCAAGTGCGGTTACCTAGCACAGATACGCAGTATTTT. This sequence encodes CASGRPQVRLPSTDTQYF.

This chain joins TRBV6-2 or TRBV6-3 and TRBJ2-2, with D unclear. Germline CDR1 MNHEY, CDR2 SVGEGT. Trimming left V 4 bases short and J 6 bases short, with 6 bases between. The CDR3 consists of 12 residues. The chain's CDR3 is CASSLAPGELFF. The CDR3 DNA reads as TGTGCCAGCAGTTTAGCCCCCGGGGAGCTGTTTTTT.